This passage covers 31 T cell receptor beta chains from one sample sequenced in a study of T cell responses to AZD1222 COVID-19 vaccine. Measured with immunoSEQ multiplex PCR; TCRdb has only the in-frame clones, and not every one. The data hold over 95,000 clones, with about 86% observed a single time. The sequences come from peripheral blood, collected on day 0 of AZD1222 vaccination. The receptor source for this set is an adult in good health.

The gene calls are TRBV28 and TRBJ2-1; D is tentatively TRBD1 or TRBD2 (5 bases each). Germline V CDR1 and CDR2: MDHEN, SYDVKM. V was trimmed by 6 bases and J by 7 bases, leaving 16 bases between them. This CDR3 is 14 amino acids long. The CDR3 is CASSPWGSGNEQFF. The CDR3 region has the DNA TGTGCCAGCAGCCCTTGGGGCTCGGGGAATGAGCAGTTCTTC.

V is TRBV6-2 or TRBV6-3 and J is TRBJ2-7; 9 positions match TRBD1. V shed 4 bases and J 5 bases; nucleotides not matched to a gene: 9. CDR3 size: 15 residues. CDR1 is MNHEY and CDR2 is SVGEGT in the germline V gene. CDR3 bases: TGTGCCAGCAGTTCTTCCGGGACAGGGCGCCACGAGCAGTACTTC. Residues: CASSSSGTGRHEQYF.

The CDR3 sequence is CASSLDAGGASDGYTF. In DNA, the CDR3 is TGCGCCAGCAGCTTGGATGCAGGGGGCGCTTCCGATGGCTACACCTTC. The genes are TRBV5-1 and TRBJ1-2, with 8 bases identical to TRBD1. The CDR3 is 16 residues long. The trim removed 0 bases at V and 6 bases at J, leaving 10 bases unmatched. Germline V lookup: CDR1 SGHRS, CDR2 YFSETQ.

The chain joins TRBV12-1 to TRBJ2-5. TRBV12-1 is described as a pseudogene. CDR3 length equals 16 residues. The chain's CDR3 is CASSFGFGLDRETQYF. The CDR3 nucleotides read TGTGCCAGCAGCTTTGGTTTCGGGCTCGATAGGGAGACCCAGTACTTC.

This clone was seen a single time. The chain joins TRBV6-5 to TRBJ2-1; no clear D. V dropped 5 bases and J dropped 2 bases, with 4 bases sitting between them. The CDR3 consists of 12 residues. Germline CDR1 MNHEY, CDR2 SVGAGI. The CDR3 is CASSHAYNEQFF. The CDR3 DNA follows: TGTGCCAGCAGTCACGCCTACAATGAGCAGTTCTTC.

V gene TRBV5-1 combines with J gene TRBJ2-3, with D possibly called TRBD1 or TRBD2 (5 bases each). Trimming pared 0 bases from V and 4 bases from J, leaving 9 bases between. CDR3 length: 14 amino acids. CDR1 and CDR2 from the germline V gene are SGHRS and YFSETQ. Written as DNA, the CDR3 is TGCGCCAGCAGCTTGGGCAGAGGGGCAGATACGCAGTATTTT. Protein: CASSLGRGADTQYF.

The chain carries TRBV5-4 and TRBJ1-2; perhaps TRBD1 as D (5 bases). The length of the CDR3 is 15 residues. Trimming removed 6 bases at V and 2 bases at J, with 17 bases between. Germline assignment: CDR1 SGHNT and CDR2 YYREEE (reference sequence). The CDR3 spells CASTPGGTENYGYTF. DNA for the CDR3: TGTGCCAGCACGCCTGGTGGGACCGAGAACTATGGCTACACCTTC.

CDR3 protein: CASSKLRPPGAAYTEAFF. CDR3 nucleotide sequence: TGTGCCAGCAGCAAATTACGCCCCCCGGGGGCGGCCTACACTGAAGCTTTCTTT. The chain combines TRBV21-1 with TRBJ1-1. TRBV21-1 is deemed a pseudogene. The CDR3 has 18 amino acids.

Here the CDR3 reads CATSWTGGTGELFF. The CDR3 region has the DNA TGTGCCACCAGTTGGACAGGGGGGACCGGGGAGCTGTTTTTT. The chain joins TRBV24-1 to TRBJ2-2; 10 nucleotides match TRBD1. Per germline, CDR1 KGHDR and CDR2 SFDVKD. V lost 6 bases and J lost 5; bases outside the gene matches: 2. This CDR3 comprises 14 residues.

The chain has TRBV7-9 and TRBJ1-2; no clear D. CDR1 is SEHNR, CDR2 FQNEAQ, per germline (reference sequence). Trimming took 7 bases from V and 5 from J, leaving 11 bases between them. This CDR3 spans 12 amino acids. CDR3 amino acids: CASTKDGYGYTF. As DNA, the CDR3 is TGTGCCAGCACCAAGGACGGGTATGGCTACACCTTC. The entire variable domain, with the rest obtained from reference TRBV7-9 and TRBJ1-2, is as follows: DTGVSQNPRHKITKRGQNVTFRCDPISEHNRLYWYRQTLGQGPEFLTYFQNEAQLEKSRLLSDRFSAERPKGSFSTLEIQRTEQGDSAMYLCASTKDGYGYTFGSGTRLTVV.

The chain is built from TRBV6-9 and TRBJ1-6; TRBD1 aligns across 8 bases. The CDR3 is 17 amino acids. Germline CDR1 and CDR2: MNHGY and SVAAGI. V lost 2 bases to trimming and J lost 4 bases; unmatched junction nucleotides: 7. CDR3 nucleotide sequence: TGTGCCAGCAGTTATACGGACAGGGCTTCGTATAATTCACCCCTCCACTTT. Translated: CASSYTDRASYNSPLHF.

The chain couples TRBV7-6 to TRBJ1-5; TRBD1 matches at 7 bases. Germline V CDR1 and CDR2: SGHVS, FNYEAQ. V was clipped by 6 bases and J by 4 bases; unmatched bases: 12. The CDR3 runs to 16 residues. The CDR3 sequence is CASSFNDRDVNQPQHF. CDR3 coding DNA: TGTGCCAGCAGTTTTAACGACAGGGATGTAAATCAGCCCCAGCATTTT. Supplemented by reference TRBV7-6 and TRBJ1-5, the full variable domain reads GAGVSQSPRYKVTKRGQDVALRCDPISGHVSLYWYRQALGQGPEFLTYFNYEAQQDKSGLPNDRFSAERPEGSISTLTIQRTEQRDSAMYRCASSFNDRDVNQPQHFGDGTRLSIL.

The rearrangement links TRBV5-4 to TRBJ1-1; 10 bases are a match to TRBD1. The CDR3 spans 17 residues. Germline lookup yields CDR1 SGHNT and CDR2 YYREEE (reference sequence). J lost 2 bases, V lost 0 bases, and 7 bases had no gene match. CDR3: CASSLGVGQGSNTEAFF. The CDR3 nucleotides are TGTGCCAGCAGCTTGGGTGTGGGACAGGGGTCTAACACTGAAGCTTTCTTT.

The rearrangement uses TRBV6-2 or TRBV6-3 and TRBJ2-3; 11 nucleotides agree with TRBD2. The CDR3 is 17 residues long. Trimming removed 5 bases from V and 0 bases from J; junction bases left unmatched: 7. CDR1 is MNHEY and CDR2 is SVGEGT in the germline V gene. The CDR3, as DNA: TGTGCCAGCAGTCCCGGGACTAGCGGCCCTAGCACAGATACGCAGTATTTT. Encoded protein: CASSPGTSGPSTDTQYF.

The chain combines TRBV9 with TRBJ1-1; D remains ambiguous. The V and J ends lost 4 bases and 4 bases respectively, with 11 bases between them. Germline CDR1 is SGDLS and CDR2 is YYNGEE. CDR3 length: 13 residues. CDR3 coding DNA: TGTGCCAGCAGCTCGGGATTGGGCACTGAAGCTTTCTTT. It yields the protein CASSSGLGTEAFF.

The CDR3 DNA follows: TGTGCCAGCAGCTTGGTGGGGGGAAGGCGCGAGCAGTACTTC. Protein product: CASSLVGGRREQYF. The rearrangement links TRBV5-5 to TRBJ2-7, with D possibly being TRBD2 (6 bases). Looked up from germline, CDR1 is SGHKS and CDR2 is YYEKEE (reference sequence). V was cut by 0 bases and J by 6 bases, with 13 bases left in between. The CDR3 length is 14 residues.

The chain employs TRBV20-1 and TRBJ2-5; D remains ambiguous. Germline assignment: CDR1 DFQATT and CDR2 SNEGSKA (reference sequence). This CDR3 has 11 amino acids. V lost 2 bases and J lost 5, with 6 bases in between. The CDR3 region is CSARPWETQYF. CDR3 DNA: TGCAGTGCTAGACCTTGGGAGACCCAGTACTTC.

The rearrangement joins TRBV30 to TRBJ1-2; D call uncertain. The V gene lost 5 bases and the J gene lost 3 bases, with 7 bases spanning the gap. The length of the CDR3 is 11 residues. In germline, CDR1 is GTSNPN, CDR2 SVGIG (reference sequence). CDR3 DNA sequence: TGTGCCTGGGCGGTCGACTATGGCTACACCTTC. Its protein is CAWAVDYGYTF.

V usage is TRBV7-9 and J usage is TRBJ2-2; tentative D call: TRBD2 (6 bases). CDR1 and CDR2 (germline): SEHNR, FQNEAQ (reference sequence). The V gene lost 5 bases and the J gene lost 5 bases, with 15 bases spanning the gap. The CDR3 totals 15 residues. CDR3 residues: CASSVLATGTGELFF. CDR3 nucleotide sequence: TGTGCCAGCAGCGTACTAGCAACGGGAACCGGGGAGCTGTTTTTT.

This sequence joins TRBV28 and TRBJ2-7, with TRBD2 matching 7 bases. The ends lost 6 bases at V and 5 bases at J; junction bases unmatched: 13. CDR1 and CDR2 (germline): MDHEN, SYDVKM. This CDR3 is 15 amino acids long. CDR3 bases: TGTGCCAGCAGGGAACGGGGAGGGCCCACGGACGAGCAGTACTTC. Its translation: CASRERGGPTDEQYF. Together with reference TRBV28 and TRBJ2-7, the CDR3 gives the full variable domain: DVKVTQSSRYLVKRTGEKVFLECVQDMDHENMFWYRQDPGLGLRLIYFSYDVKMKEKGDIPEGYSVSREKKERFSLILESASTNQTSMYLCASRERGGPTDEQYFGPGTRLTVT.

This chain joins TRBV14 and TRBJ2-1; D gene unclear. The CDR3 covers 15 residues. V gave up 1 base and J gave up 0 bases, with 7 bases separating them. Germline lookup yields CDR1 SGHDN and CDR2 FVKESK. CDR3 in amino acids: CASSQGWSSYNEQFF. In DNA form, the CDR3 reads TGTGCCAGCAGCCAAGGCTGGAGCTCCTACAATGAGCAGTTCTTC.

The chain is built from TRBV10-3 and TRBJ1-6; D is possibly TRBD1 (5 bases). This CDR3 has 14 amino acids. The V gene lost 2 bases and the J gene lost 5 bases, with 7 bases spanning the gap. Germline CDR1 ENHRY, CDR2 SYGVKD. Written as DNA, the CDR3 is TGTGCCATCAGTGAGGAGGGGAATAATTCACCCCTCCACTTT. The encoded protein is CAISEEGNNSPLHF.

The chain employs TRBV10-1 and TRBJ1-1; D gene uncertain. The CDR3 sequence is 18 residues long. Germline V gene sequence: CDR1 WNHNN, CDR2 SYGVQD (reference sequence). Trimming shortened V by 4 bases and J by 0 bases, and 21 bases separated the two germline ends. The CDR3 DNA reads as TGCGCCAGCAGTGGCCCCCGGGAGTCAGGATTTATGAACACTGAAGCTTTCTTT. Translation: CASSGPRESGFMNTEAFF.

The chain combines TRBV11-2 with TRBJ2-1, with D uncertain. The CDR3 extends over 12 amino acids. The V end was cut by 5 bases, the J end by 7 bases, with 9 bases between. Germline CDR1 is SGHAT and CDR2 is FQNNGV. In DNA, the CDR3 is TGTGCCAGCAGCCGAATGGGGAATGAGCAGTTCTTC. It translates to CASSRMGNEQFF.

The rearrangement uses TRBV2 and TRBJ1-5, with D perhaps TRBD1 (6 bases). Trimming removed 5 bases at V and 8 bases at J, with 22 bases between. CDR1 is SNHLY, CDR2 FYNNEI, per germline. CDR3 length: 16 amino acids. The CDR3 reads CASSPTTGSRMEPQHF. The CDR3 DNA sequence: TGTGCCAGCAGTCCTACAACAGGGAGCCGAATGGAGCCCCAGCATTTT.

The chain recombines TRBV7-3 with TRBJ2-2, with 8 bases identical to TRBD2. V shed 1 base, J shed 2 bases, and the junction held 6 bases outside the gene matches. Germline values: CDR1 SGHTA, CDR2 FQGTGA. The CDR3 extends over 17 amino acids. CDR3: CASSLMPGLVNTGELFF. The CDR3 coding sequence is TGTGCCAGCAGCTTAATGCCGGGACTAGTAAACACCGGGGAGCTGTTTTTT.

This clone has a handful of counts. The chain has TRBV28 and TRBJ2-2, with D uncertain. Germline loops: CDR1 MDHEN, CDR2 SYDVKM. V was pared by 7 bases and J by 5 bases, with 11 bases between. The CDR3 runs to 13 residues. CDR3 sequence reads: CASIPRTTGELFF. Written as DNA, the CDR3 is TGTGCCAGCATCCCACGGACGACCGGGGAGCTGTTTTTT. The full variable domain, in which reference TRBV28 and TRBJ2-2 provide the parts outside the CDR3, is DVKVTQSSRYLVKRTGEKVFLECVQDMDHENMFWYRQDPGLGLRLIYFSYDVKMKEKGDIPEGYSVSREKKERFSLILESASTNQTSMYLCASIPRTTGELFFGEGSRLTVL.

The gene calls are TRBV5-4 and TRBJ2-7; 13 bases line up with TRBD2. Germline CDR1 is SGHNT and CDR2 is YYREEE (reference sequence). The J segment lost 7 bases and the V segment lost 5 bases, leaving 9 bases of the junction unmatched. This CDR3 comprises 15 residues. CDR3 loop: CASRSKPGLAGEQYF. As DNA, the CDR3 is TGTGCCAGCAGATCGAAGCCGGGACTAGCGGGAGAGCAGTACTTC.

This rearrangement joins TRBV28 to TRBJ2-7; D uncertain. Germline loops: CDR1 MDHEN, CDR2 SYDVKM. The CDR3 is 15 residues long. V dropped 7 bases and J dropped 0 bases, with 16 bases sitting between them. This CDR3 reads CASTRLDRSSYEQYF. Written as DNA, the CDR3 is TGTGCCAGCACTCGCCTGGACCGCAGCTCCTACGAGCAGTACTTC.

The V call is TRBV28, the J call TRBJ1-5; perhaps TRBD1 as D (5 bases). Germline CDR1 MDHEN, CDR2 SYDVKM. V was pared by 5 bases and J by 11 bases, with 19 bases between. This CDR3 spans 14 amino acids. As DNA, the CDR3 is TGTGCCAGCAGTCAAACGAGGGGCGTGCGAGCCCAGCATTTT. The encoded protein is CASSQTRGVRAQHF.

V is TRBV5-1 and J is TRBJ2-5; 9 positions agree with TRBD2. Looked up from germline, CDR1 is SGHRS and CDR2 is YFSETQ. The CDR3 totals 15 residues. Trimming took 3 bases from V and 4 from J; bases not matched to a gene: 7. The chain's CDR3 is CASSSFGAGGETQYF. In DNA form, the CDR3 reads TGCGCCAGCAGCTCCTTCGGAGCGGGAGGAGAGACCCAGTACTTC.